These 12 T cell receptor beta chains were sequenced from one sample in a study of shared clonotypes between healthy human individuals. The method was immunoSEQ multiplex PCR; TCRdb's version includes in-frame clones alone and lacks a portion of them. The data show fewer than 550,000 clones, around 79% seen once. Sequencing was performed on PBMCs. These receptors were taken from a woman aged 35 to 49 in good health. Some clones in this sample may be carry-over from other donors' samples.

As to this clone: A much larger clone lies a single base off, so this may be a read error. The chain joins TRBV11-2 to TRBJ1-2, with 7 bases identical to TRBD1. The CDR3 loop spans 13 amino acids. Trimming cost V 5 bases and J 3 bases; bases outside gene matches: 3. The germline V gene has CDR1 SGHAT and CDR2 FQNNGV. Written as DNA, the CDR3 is TGTGCCAGCAGCCCCACAGGGGACTATGGCTACACCTTC. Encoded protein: CASSPTGDYGYTF.

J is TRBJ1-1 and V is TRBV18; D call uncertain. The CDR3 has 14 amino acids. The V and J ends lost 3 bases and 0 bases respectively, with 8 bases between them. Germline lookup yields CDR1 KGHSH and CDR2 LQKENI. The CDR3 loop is CASSPVRMNTEAFF. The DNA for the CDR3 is TGTGCCAGCTCACCGGTACGGATGAACACTGAAGCTTTCTTT.

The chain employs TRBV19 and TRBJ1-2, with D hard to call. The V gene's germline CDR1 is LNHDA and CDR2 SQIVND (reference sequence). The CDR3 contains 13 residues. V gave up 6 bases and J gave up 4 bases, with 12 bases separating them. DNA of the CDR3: TGTGCCAGTAGCGACCCCGGGGTCTATGGCTACACCTTC. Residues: CASSDPGVYGYTF.

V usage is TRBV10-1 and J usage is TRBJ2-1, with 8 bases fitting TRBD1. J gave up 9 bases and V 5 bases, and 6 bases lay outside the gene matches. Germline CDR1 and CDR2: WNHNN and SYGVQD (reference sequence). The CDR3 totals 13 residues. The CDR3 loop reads CASSRTGSSEQFF. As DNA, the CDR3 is TGCGCCAGCAGTCGGACAGGGTCCTCTGAGCAGTTCTTC.

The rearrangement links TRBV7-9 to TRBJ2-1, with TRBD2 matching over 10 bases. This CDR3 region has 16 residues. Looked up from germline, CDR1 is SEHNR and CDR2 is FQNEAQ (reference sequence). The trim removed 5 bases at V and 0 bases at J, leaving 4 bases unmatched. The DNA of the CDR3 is TGTGCCAGCAGCGTGACTAGCGGGTTCTCCTACAATGAGCAGTTCTTC. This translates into CASSVTSGFSYNEQFF.

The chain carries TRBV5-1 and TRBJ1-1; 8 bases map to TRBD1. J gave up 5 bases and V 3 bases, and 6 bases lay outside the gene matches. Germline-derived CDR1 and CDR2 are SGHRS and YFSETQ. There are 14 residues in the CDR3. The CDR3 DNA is TGCGCCAGCAGCTCTCAGGGGGCTGGGACTGAAGCTTTCTTT. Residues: CASSSQGAGTEAFF. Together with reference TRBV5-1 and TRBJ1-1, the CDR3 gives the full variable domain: KAGVTQTPRYLIKTRGQQVTLSCSPISGHRSVSWYQQTPGQGLQFLFEYFSETQRNKGNFPGRFSGRQFSNSRSEMNVSTLELGDSALYLCASSSQGAGTEAFFGQGTRLTVV.

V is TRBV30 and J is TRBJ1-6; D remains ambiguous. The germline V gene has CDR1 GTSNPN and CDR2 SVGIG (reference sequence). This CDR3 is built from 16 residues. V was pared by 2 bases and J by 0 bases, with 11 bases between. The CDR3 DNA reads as TGTGCCTGGAGTCAACCCTCGAGCTCCTATAATTCACCCCTCCACTTT. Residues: CAWSQPSSSYNSPLHF.

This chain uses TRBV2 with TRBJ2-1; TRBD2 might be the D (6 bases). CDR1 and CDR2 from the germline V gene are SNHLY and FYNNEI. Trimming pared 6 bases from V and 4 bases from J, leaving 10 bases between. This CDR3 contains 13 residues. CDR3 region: CASREEGYNEQFF. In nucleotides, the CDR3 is TGTGCCAGCAGGGAGGAGGGTTACAATGAGCAGTTCTTC.

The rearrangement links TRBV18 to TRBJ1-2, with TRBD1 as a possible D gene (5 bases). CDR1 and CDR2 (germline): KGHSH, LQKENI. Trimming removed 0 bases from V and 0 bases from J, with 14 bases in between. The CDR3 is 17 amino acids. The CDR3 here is CASSPPGAESPNYGYTF. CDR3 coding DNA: TGTGCCAGCTCACCACCCGGGGCGGAGTCACCTAACTATGGCTACACCTTC.

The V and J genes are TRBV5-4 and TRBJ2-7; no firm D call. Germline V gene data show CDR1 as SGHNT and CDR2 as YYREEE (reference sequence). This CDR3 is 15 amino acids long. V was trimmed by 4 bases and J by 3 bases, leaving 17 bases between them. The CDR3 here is CASSPEPQGYYEQYF. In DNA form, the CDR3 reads TGTGCCAGCAGCCCCGAACCGCAAGGATACTACGAGCAGTACTTC. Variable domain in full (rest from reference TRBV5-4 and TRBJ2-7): ETGVTQSPTHLIKTRGQQVTLRCSSQSGHNTVSWYQQALGQGPQFIFQYYREEENGRGNFPPRFSGLQFPNYSSELNVNALELDDSALYLCASSPEPQGYYEQYFGPGTRLTVT.

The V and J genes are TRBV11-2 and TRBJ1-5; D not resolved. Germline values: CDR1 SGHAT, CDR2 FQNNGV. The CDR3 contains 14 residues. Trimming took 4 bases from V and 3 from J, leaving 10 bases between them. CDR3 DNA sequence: TGTGCCAGCAGCTCCGACACCAACAATCAGCCCCAGCATTTT. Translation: CASSSDTNNQPQHF. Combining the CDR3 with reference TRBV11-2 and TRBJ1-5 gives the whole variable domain EAGVAQSPRYKIIEKRQSVAFWCNPISGHATLYWYQQILGQGPKLLIQFQNNGVVDDSQLPKDRFSAERLKGVDSTLKIQPAKLEDSAVYLCASSSDTNNQPQHFGDGTRLSIL.

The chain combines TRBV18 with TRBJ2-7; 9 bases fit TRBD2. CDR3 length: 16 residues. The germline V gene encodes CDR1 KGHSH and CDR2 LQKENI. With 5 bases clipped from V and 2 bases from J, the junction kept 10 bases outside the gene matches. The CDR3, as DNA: TGTGCCAGCTCAGAGCAGACTAGCGGCACTACCTACGAGCAGTACTTC. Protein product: CASSEQTSGTTYEQYF.